This entry is about one TCR beta chain. The target antigen is unknown. Sequenced by immunoSEQ multiplex PCR; TCRdb stores in-frame clones only, minus some. The sample consists of a few hundred thousand clones, around 80% of them appearing once. The data are from a study of cytomegalovirus exposure and HLA in healthy donors. Study results and limitations: It was reportedly the case that the classifier diagnosed cytomegalovirus status with high specificity and sensitivity.

The CDR3 is 11 residues long. In germline, CDR1 is MNHEY, CDR2 SMNVEV (reference sequence). Trimming cost V 3 bases and J 4 bases, with 3 bases left between them. This clonotype originated in a woman aged 25 to 39 in good health and CMV-seropositive. The sample taken for sequencing was PBMCs. The J gene is TRBJ1-1, the V gene TRBV27; unclear D gene. The CDR3 spells CASSFGTEAFF. The CDR3 bases are TGTGCCAGCAGTTTTGGCACTGAAGCTTTCTTT.